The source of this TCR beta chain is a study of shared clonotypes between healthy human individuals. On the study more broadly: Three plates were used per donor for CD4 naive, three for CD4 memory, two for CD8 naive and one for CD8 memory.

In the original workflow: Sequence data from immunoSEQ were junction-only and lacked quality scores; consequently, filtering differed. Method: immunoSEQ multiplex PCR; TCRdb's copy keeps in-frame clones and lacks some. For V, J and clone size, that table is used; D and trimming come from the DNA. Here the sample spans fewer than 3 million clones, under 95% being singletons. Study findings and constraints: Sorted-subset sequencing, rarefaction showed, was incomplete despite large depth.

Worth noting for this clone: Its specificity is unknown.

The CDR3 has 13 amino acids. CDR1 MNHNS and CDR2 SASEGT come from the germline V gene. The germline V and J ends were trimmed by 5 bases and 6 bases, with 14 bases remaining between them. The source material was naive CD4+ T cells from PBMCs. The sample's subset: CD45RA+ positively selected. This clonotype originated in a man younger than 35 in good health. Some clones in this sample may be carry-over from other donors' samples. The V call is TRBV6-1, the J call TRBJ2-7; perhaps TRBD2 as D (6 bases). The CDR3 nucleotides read TGTGCCAGCAGTCCCTGGGGAGGTTCCGAGCAGTACTTC. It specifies CASSPWGGSEQYF.